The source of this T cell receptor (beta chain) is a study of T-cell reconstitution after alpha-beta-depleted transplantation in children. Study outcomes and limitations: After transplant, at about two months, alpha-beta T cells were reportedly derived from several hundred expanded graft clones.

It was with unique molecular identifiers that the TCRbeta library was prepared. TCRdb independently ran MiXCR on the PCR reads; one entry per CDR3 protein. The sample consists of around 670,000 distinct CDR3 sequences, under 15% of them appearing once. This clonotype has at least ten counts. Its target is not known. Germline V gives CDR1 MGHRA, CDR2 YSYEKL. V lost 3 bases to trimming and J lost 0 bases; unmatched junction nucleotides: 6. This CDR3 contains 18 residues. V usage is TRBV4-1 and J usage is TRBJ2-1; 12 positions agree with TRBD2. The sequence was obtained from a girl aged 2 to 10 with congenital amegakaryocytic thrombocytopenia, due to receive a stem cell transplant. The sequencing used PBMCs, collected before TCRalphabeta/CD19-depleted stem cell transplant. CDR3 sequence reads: CASSHGPTSGSSYNEQFF. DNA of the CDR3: TGCGCCAGCAGCCACGGGCCGACTAGCGGGAGCTCCTACAATGAGCAGTTCTTC.